The 7 T cell receptor beta chains below come from one sample, sequenced in a study of OX40 agonist ivuxolimab in advanced cancers. The method was immunoSEQ multiplex PCR; TCRdb's version includes in-frame clones alone and lacks a portion of them. The sample records 95,000 to 150,000 clones, over 85% being singletons. The specimen comprised CD4+ or CD8+ T cells sorted from blood, sampled in a trial of the OX40 agonist ivuxolimab. These receptors all come from an adult with an advanced solid tumor such as melanoma, head and neck, liver or kidney cancer.

The chain joins TRBV5-8 to TRBJ2-7; 10 bases line up with TRBD1. The germline gives CDR1 SGHTS, CDR2 YDEGEE. The ends lost 6 bases at V and 7 bases at J; junction bases unmatched: 7. The CDR3 covers 13 residues. DNA for the CDR3: TGTGCCAGCAACCGGGACAGGGGAGGAGAGCAGTACTTC. Protein sequence: CASNRDRGGEQYF.

CDR3 DNA sequence: TGTGCCAGCAGTTCGACAGGGGGCACCTACGAGCAGTACTTC. As protein: CASSSTGGTYEQYF. This chain links TRBV7-9 with TRBJ2-7; 10 bases align to TRBD1. With V trimmed by 6 bases and J by 2 bases, 4 bases remained unmatched. Germline CDR1 reads SEHNR; CDR2 reads FQNEAQ (reference sequence). The CDR3 contains 14 residues.

This chain links TRBV10-2 with TRBJ2-1; 12 bases are shared with TRBD2. The length of the CDR3 is 15 residues. Germline-derived CDR1 and CDR2 are WSHSY and SAAADI. J lost 6 bases, V lost 4 bases, and 4 bases had no gene match. CDR3 residues: CASSVLAGGLNEQFF. The CDR3 DNA reads TGCGCCAGCAGTGTCCTAGCGGGGGGGCTCAATGAGCAGTTCTTC.

The rearrangement uses TRBV5-6 and TRBJ1-2; D is ambiguous. The CDR3 spans 11 residues. The germline CDR1 and CDR2 sequences are SGHDT and YYEEEE. V gave up 5 bases and J gave up 6 bases, with 8 bases separating them. CDR3 residues: CASRRVDGYTF. CDR3 in DNA: TGTGCCAGCAGGAGGGTCGATGGCTACACCTTC.

The rearrangement joins TRBV7-6 to TRBJ1-3; no definite D call. V lost 3 bases to trimming and J lost 2 bases, with 11 bases between them. Germline V gene lookup returns CDR1 SGHVS and CDR2 FNYEAQ. This CDR3 has 15 residues. The CDR3 loop reads CASSFQLGAGNTIYF. The CDR3 DNA is TGTGCCAGCAGCTTCCAACTGGGAGCTGGAAACACCATATATTTT.

The chain employs TRBV7-2 and TRBJ2-2, with D possibly matching TRBD2 (5 bases). CDR3 length equals 13 residues. Between the trimmed V and J ends, which lost 4 bases and 6 bases, there was a span of 9 bases. Per the germline V gene, CDR1 is SGHTA and CDR2 is FQGNSA. CDR3 in amino acids: CASSYLAPGELFF. In DNA, the CDR3 is TGTGCCAGCAGCTACCTAGCTCCCGGGGAGCTGTTTTTT. The whole variable domain, remainder taken from reference TRBV7-2 and TRBJ2-2, is GAGVSQSPSNKVTEKGKDVELRCDPISGHTALYWYRQSLGQGLEFLIYFQGNSAPDKSGLPSDRFSAERTGGSVSTLTIQRTQQEDSAVYLCASSYLAPGELFFGEGSRLTVL.

This chain joins TRBV7-8 and TRBJ2-5; tentatively, D is TRBD2 (6 bases). V was pared by 6 bases and J by 1 base, with 12 bases between. In germline, CDR1 is SGHVS, CDR2 FQNEAQ. CDR3 length equals 14 residues. The CDR3 sequence: CASSRGGRQETQYF. CDR3 in DNA: TGTGCCAGCAGTCGGGGAGGTCGCCAAGAGACCCAGTACTTC.